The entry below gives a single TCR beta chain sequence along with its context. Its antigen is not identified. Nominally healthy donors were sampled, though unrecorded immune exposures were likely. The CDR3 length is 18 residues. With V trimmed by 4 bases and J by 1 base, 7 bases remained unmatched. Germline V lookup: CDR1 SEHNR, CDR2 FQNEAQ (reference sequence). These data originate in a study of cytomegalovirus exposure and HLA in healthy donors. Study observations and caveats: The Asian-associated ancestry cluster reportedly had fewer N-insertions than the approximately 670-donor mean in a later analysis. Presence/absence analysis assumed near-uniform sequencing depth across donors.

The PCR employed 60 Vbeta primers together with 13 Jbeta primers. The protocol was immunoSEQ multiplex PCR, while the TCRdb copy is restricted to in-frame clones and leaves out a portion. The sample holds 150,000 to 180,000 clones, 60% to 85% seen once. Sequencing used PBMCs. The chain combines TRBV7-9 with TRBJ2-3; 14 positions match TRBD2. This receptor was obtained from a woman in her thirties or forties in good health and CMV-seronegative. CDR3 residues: CASSSTRLAGGGTDTQYF. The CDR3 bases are TGTGCCAGCAGCTCGACAAGACTAGCGGGAGGGGGCACAGATACGCAGTATTTT.